The clone carrying this TCR beta chain was seen once. This specimen comes from a study of shared clonotypes between healthy human individuals. Using immunoSEQ multiplex PCR, the repertoire was profiled, and TCRdb retains in-frame clones only, with some absent. The sample shows about 2,500,000 clones, roughly nine tenths of them seen only once. The TCR originated in a man between 18 and 35 years old in good health. Sequencing was performed on naive CD4+ T cells sorted from blood. Subset in this sample: CD45RA+ positively selected.

The CDR3 DNA follows: TGTGCCATCAAGACGGAGCGGGGGGCTGAGACCCAGTACTTC. Amino acid sequence: CAIKTERGAETQYF. The V call is TRBV10-3, the J call TRBJ2-5, with 9 bases aligning to TRBD2. CDR3 length: 14 residues. With 7 bases clipped from V and 5 bases from J, the junction kept 8 bases outside the gene matches. Germline CDR1 and CDR2: ENHRY and SYGVKD.